This paragraph reports one T cell receptor beta chain. Antigen unknown. This entry belongs to a study of Ad26.COV2.S vaccination and SARS-CoV-2 variants. In the study overall: Ad26.COV2.S shots went into the muscle once or twice, 56 days apart. Whole-study results and caveats: TCR breadth and depth analyses may have underestimated total T cell responses.

Treatment denoted: roughly 18 received Ad26.COV2.S at low or high dose, single or two shots; roughly five received placebo; per-sample allocation not given. Samples were taken on day 63 after the first vaccine or placebo injection. Its platform was an Ad26 vector, and its expressed antigen was Wuhan-strain SARS-CoV-2 spike. Sequencing used immunoSEQ multiplex PCR; TCRdb keeps in-frame clones, though not all of them. The profile covers 350,000 to 500,000 clones, with around 90% appearing a single time and about 4.4% taken by the ten largest. Sequencing used peripheral blood, obtained in a trial of Ad26.COV2.S vaccine versus placebo. The sequence derives from a person aged 18-60 years who received the Ad26.COV2.S COVID-19 vaccine or a placebo.

The CDR3 DNA reads as TGTGCCAGCAGCTTAGCCGGGGCCGGGGAGCTGTTTTTT. This translates into CASSLAGAGELFF. The rearrangement links TRBV11-2 to TRBJ2-2, with D perhaps TRBD2 (5 bases). The germline gives CDR1 SGHAT, CDR2 FQNNGV. Trimming took off 1 base at V and 6 bases at J, with 6 bases between the two ends. The CDR3 runs to 13 residues.